A selection of T cell receptor beta chains follows, all from one sample in a study of T cells after yellow fever vaccination. TCRdb independently ran MiXCR on the 5' RACE reads; one entry per CDR3 protein. The sample comprises hundreds of thousands of distinct CDR3 sequences, 12% of which are singletons, and under 15% rests with the top ten. Sequencing used PBMCs, obtained on the day of the yellow fever booster vaccination. These receptors were obtained from a man aged 25 to 40 who received the YFV17D yellow fever vaccine. CDR3s include the opening cysteine and the closing phenylalanine or tryptophan. The order of the fields is J gene, CDR3 length, V gene, CDR3 protein.

>TRBJ1-1|14|TRBV5-4
CASSDDRANTEAFF
>TRBJ2-3|11|TRBV7-9
CASSLFDTQYF
>TRBJ2-1|13|TRBV29-1
CSVDVPRPDEQFF
>TRBJ2-5|14|TRBV6-5
CASSYRTRQETQYF
>TRBJ2-5|13|TRBV25-1
CASSEGGRETQYF
>TRBJ2-7|14|TRBV12-3/TRBV12-4
CASSFRTSLSEQYF
>TRBJ2-1|12|TRBV19
CASSIGYNEQFF
>TRBJ2-3|17|TRBV4-1
CASSQLPGTGGTDTQYF
>TRBJ2-2|16|TRBV4-3
CASGHSSGRNTGELFF
>TRBJ2-5|16|TRBV5-1
CASSLAVASGTETQYF
>TRBJ2-7|14|TRBV6-1
CASLNVGSSYEQYF
>TRBJ1-1|11|TRBV2
CASSEGLESFF
>TRBJ2-3|14|TRBV7-2
CASSPYSGTDTQYF
>TRBJ2-2|13|TRBV5-6
CASSLGALGELFF
>TRBJ2-1|16|TRBV20-1
CSAFTGTPSSYNEQFF
>TRBJ2-5|14|TRBV29-1
CSVDGQDGQETQYF
>TRBJ2-5|15|TRBV7-9
CASSLSLLPWETQYF
>TRBJ2-5|17|TRBV20-1
CSARGSSGTGSKETQYF
>TRBJ2-3|15|TRBV15
CATSNQLLVTDTQYF
>TRBJ2-1|14|TRBV5-1
CASSLATKGNEQFF
>TRBJ2-7|17|TRBV25-1
CASSEAGWASGRYEQYF
>TRBJ1-5|14|TRBV6-5
CASSSGIRNQPQHF
>TRBJ2-1|12|TRBV12-3/TRBV12-4
CASSLHGNEQFF
>TRBJ1-1|13|TRBV6-2/TRBV6-3
CASRQDTNTEAFF
>TRBJ2-7|11|TRBV3-1
CASRLAGEQYF
>TRBJ2-7|13|TRBV6-5
CASSYGGHYEQYF
>TRBJ1-2|11|TRBV10-3
CATGTVYGYTF
>TRBJ1-4|15|TRBV12-3/TRBV12-4
CAGRLPREANEKLFF
>TRBJ2-7|14|TRBV6-1
CASSPSEPSHEQYF
>TRBJ2-5|15|TRBV5-1
CASSLGIVGAETQYF
>TRBJ2-5|14|TRBV3-1
CASSRGLVRETQYF
>TRBJ2-5|14|TRBV6-1
CATRTRGNQETQYF
>TRBJ2-1|14|TRBV7-2
CASSPAGGVDAQFF